A single sample gave rise to the 9 T cell receptor beta chains below, sequenced in a study of cytomegalovirus exposure and HLA in healthy donors. Both 60 Vbeta primers and 13 Jbeta primers went into the PCR. The repertoire was sequenced with immunoSEQ multiplex PCR; TCRdb's copy has only in-frame clones and lacks some. The data hold about 230,000 clones, with 85% observed a single time. Sequencing used PBMCs. The source is a girl aged 2 to 10 in good health and CMV-seronegative.

The V and J genes are TRBV1 and TRBJ2-1; TRBD2 is taken as the D call from the table, unchecked against the DNA. TRBV1 is labeled a pseudogene. This CDR3 has 12 amino acids. The CDR3 nucleotides read TGCACCAGCACCCCTTGGGGGGGGGAGCAGTTCTTC. It yields the protein CTSTPWGGEQFF.

The chain employs TRBV5-5 and TRBJ1-2; TRBD1 agrees at 8 bases. This CDR3 has 14 residues. V was clipped by 4 bases and J by 5 bases; unmatched bases: 7. Germline V gene lookup returns CDR1 SGHKS and CDR2 YYEKEE (reference sequence). CDR3 amino acids: CASSPQGAGYGYTF. The CDR3 DNA is TGTGCCAGCAGCCCCCAGGGGGCAGGTTATGGCTACACCTTC.

V and J are TRBV7-8 and TRBJ2-1, with 11 nucleotides matching TRBD2. CDR3 length: 18 amino acids. Germline lookup yields CDR1 SGHVS and CDR2 FQNEAQ. V lost 1 base and J lost 2; bases outside the gene matches: 7. The CDR3 protein is CASSLGRGLAVTYNEQFF. The CDR3 DNA follows: TGTGCCAGCAGCTTAGGTCGGGGACTAGCGGTGACCTACAATGAGCAGTTCTTC.

CDR3 DNA sequence: TGTGCCAGCACTATGGGGGCCCCCTCCTACAATGAGCAGTTCTTC. Amino acid sequence: CASTMGAPSYNEQFF. The genes are TRBV28 and TRBJ2-1, with D maybe TRBD1 (6 bases). Germline CDR1 is MDHEN and CDR2 is SYDVKM. This CDR3 region has 15 residues. Trimming removed 7 bases from V and 0 bases from J, with 13 bases in between.

The V gene is TRBV18, the J gene TRBJ1-1; 9 bases line up with TRBD1. V lost 5 bases, J lost 2 bases, and 6 bases stayed unmatched. There are 15 residues in the CDR3. In germline, CDR1 is KGHSH, CDR2 LQKENI. CDR3 nucleotides: TGTGCCAGCTCAAGGGACAGGGCGAGAAACACTGAAGCTTTCTTT. As protein: CASSRDRARNTEAFF.

The gene calls are TRBV25-1 and TRBJ2-5, with TRBD2 identical over 8 bases. The CDR3 is made up of 15 amino acids. Trimming cost V 4 bases and J 0 bases; bases outside gene matches: 4. The V gene's germline CDR1 is MGHDK and CDR2 SYGVNS. The CDR3 bases are TGTGCCAGCAGTGTGCAGCGGGGGTACCAAGAGACCCAGTACTTC. Translation: CASSVQRGYQETQYF.

Comment on this clone: Other nucleotide sequences from this sample produce the same CDR3. This chain joins TRBV5-1 and TRBJ2-3; TRBD1 matches 10 bases. The V gene's germline CDR1 is SGHRS and CDR2 YFSETQ. V lost 4 bases, J lost 3 bases, and 2 bases stayed unmatched. The CDR3 runs 14 residues. CDR3 residues: CASSRDRGTDTQYF. The CDR3 nucleotides read TGCGCCAGCAGCCGGGACAGGGGAACAGATACGCAGTATTTT.

The V and J genes are TRBV5-1 and TRBJ2-1; D is possibly TRBD1 (5 bases). Germline lookup yields CDR1 SGHRS and CDR2 YFSETQ. Trimming stripped 3 bases from V and 7 bases from J, with 11 bases between. The CDR3 runs 13 residues. The CDR3 here is CASSWEQENEQFF. The CDR3 DNA reads TGCGCCAGCAGCTGGGAACAGGAAAATGAGCAGTTCTTC.

The chain employs TRBV30 and TRBJ2-3; 10 bases map to TRBD2. In germline, CDR1 is GTSNPN, CDR2 SVGIG (reference sequence). The ends lost 0 bases at V and 4 bases at J; junction bases unmatched: 22. CDR3 length equals 21 residues. The CDR3 DNA reads TGTGCCTGGAGTGTAACGTCTCCGCGAGGGAGGACTAGCGGACCCCCAGATACGCAGTATTTT. Residues: CAWSVTSPRGRTSGPPDTQYF.